Below, 20 T cell receptor beta chains from the same sample are listed, as sequenced in a study of OX40 agonist ivuxolimab in advanced cancers. TCRdb's copy holds only in-frame clones and misses some; the assay was immunoSEQ multiplex PCR. The sample consists of about 79,000 clones, roughly 91% of them appearing once. Sample: CD4+ or CD8+ T cells sorted from blood, taken in a trial of the OX40 agonist ivuxolimab. All receptors derive from an adult with an advanced solid tumor such as melanoma, head and neck, liver or kidney cancer.

The V and J genes are TRBV11-2 and TRBJ2-2; 9 nucleotides line up with TRBD1. The CDR3 has 16 amino acids. Trimming took 5 bases from V and 3 from J; bases not matched to a gene: 7. Germline V gene data show CDR1 as SGHAT and CDR2 as FQNNGV. The DNA of the CDR3 is TGTGCCAGCAGCCTAATGGGACAGGGCTACACCGGGGAGCTGTTTTTT. Its translation: CASSLMGQGYTGELFF. Based on the CDR3 plus reference TRBV11-2 and TRBJ2-2, the full variable domain is EAGVAQSPRYKIIEKRQSVAFWCNPISGHATLYWYQQILGQGPKLLIQFQNNGVVDDSQLPKDRFSAERLKGVDSTLKIQPAKLEDSAVYLCASSLMGQGYTGELFFGEGSRLTVL.

V usage is TRBV7-9 and J usage is TRBJ2-7, with TRBD1 identical over 7 bases. CDR3 length: 15 residues. V lost 5 bases to trimming and J lost 3 bases; unmatched junction nucleotides: 10. Germline CDR1 is SEHNR and CDR2 is FQNEAQ (reference sequence). The DNA for the CDR3 is TGTGCCAGCAGCCACCGGGACAGCAAGAACTACGAGCAGTACTTC. As protein: CASSHRDSKNYEQYF.

The V gene is TRBV27, the J gene TRBJ1-1; weak D call: TRBD1 (6 bases). CDR1 is MNHEY, CDR2 SMNVEV, per germline (reference sequence). The CDR3 loop spans 16 amino acids. V was trimmed by 1 base and J by 4 bases, leaving 16 bases between them. CDR3: CASSLLGTQGGTEAFF. In DNA form, the CDR3 reads TGTGCCAGCAGTTTATTAGGAACACAGGGTGGCACTGAAGCTTTCTTT.

The chain has TRBV9 and TRBJ2-5, with TRBD2 as a possible D gene (7 bases). The V gene lost 2 bases and the J gene lost 5 bases, with 16 bases spanning the gap. There are 15 residues in the CDR3. From germline, CDR1 is SGDLS and CDR2 YYNGEE. In DNA form, the CDR3 reads TGTGCCAGCAGCGTCTTAGGGGGGGCCCGGGAGACCCAGTACTTC. Translated: CASSVLGGARETQYF.

This clone has a single count. The CDR3 sequence: CASSRDRGETQYF. The CDR3 DNA sequence: TGTGCCAGCAGCCGCGACAGGGGAGAGACCCAGTACTTC. The rearrangement uses TRBV5-4 and TRBJ2-5; 8 bases are a match to TRBD1. Per the germline V gene, CDR1 is SGHNT and CDR2 is YYREEE (reference sequence). Losses at the gene ends were 4 bases for V and 4 bases for J; bases not matched to a gene: 3. The CDR3 totals 13 residues.

The gene calls are TRBV6-1 and TRBJ2-5, with 10 positions matching TRBD1. This CDR3 contains 15 residues. Unmatched junction bases numbered 9, after V lost 7 bases and J lost 4 bases. CDR1 and CDR2 (germline): MNHNS, SASEGT. The CDR3 spells CASIRTGGVGETQYF. CDR3 nucleotide sequence: TGTGCCAGCATCAGGACAGGGGGAGTGGGAGAGACCCAGTACTTC.

J is TRBJ2-2 and V is TRBV6-5; possibly TRBD2 for D (5 bases). The CDR3 covers 14 residues. The germline gives CDR1 MNHEY, CDR2 SVGAGI. The V end lost 6 bases, the J end lost 0 bases, and 8 bases lay between the germline ends. The CDR3 sequence: CASRREANTGELFF. CDR3 coding DNA: TGTGCCAGCAGGAGGGAAGCGAACACCGGGGAGCTGTTTTTT.

As regards this clone: Sequence at one end of the junction differs from germline and may be a read error. V usage is TRBV7-7 and J usage is TRBJ2-1, with 8 bases lining up with TRBD1. The CDR3 has 14 residues. CDR1 and CDR2 from the germline V gene are SSHAT and FNYEAQ (reference sequence). The CDR3 here is CASSLRQGAYEQFF. CDR3 nucleotide sequence: TGTGCTAGCAGCTTGAGGCAGGGGGCATATGAGCAGTTCTTC. Full variable domain (remainder filled in from reference TRBV7-7 and TRBJ2-1): GAGVSQSPRYKVTKRGQDVTLRCDPISSHATLYWYQQALGQGPEFLTYFNYEAQPDKSGLPSDRFSAERPEGSISTLTIQRTEQRDSAMYRCASSLRQGAYEQFFGPGTRLTVL.

The V gene is TRBV7-7, the J gene TRBJ2-7, with 10 bases aligning to TRBD1. The germline V gene encodes CDR1 SSHAT and CDR2 FNYEAQ (reference sequence). CDR3 length equals 15 residues. CDR3 in DNA: TGTGCTAGCAGCTTACGGGACAGGGGTATCTACGAGCAGTACGTC. It codes for CASSLRDRGIYEQYV.

The V gene is TRBV7-9, the J gene TRBJ2-7; D remains unclear. Germline values: CDR1 SEHNR, CDR2 FQNEAQ (reference sequence). The CDR3 loop spans 14 amino acids. Trimming took 5 bases from V and 0 from J, leaving 11 bases between them. CDR3 sequence: CASSPTEFSYEQYF. Here the CDR3 DNA reads TGTGCCAGCAGCCCCACGGAATTCTCCTACGAGCAGTACTTC.

The chain combines TRBV9 with TRBJ1-1, with D maybe TRBD1 (5 bases). V was clipped by 4 bases and J by 1 base, with 14 bases between them. Germline V CDR1 and CDR2: SGDLS, YYNGEE. CDR3 length: 15 amino acids. CDR3 sequence (DNA): TGTGCCAGCAGCACCGCGGGACGGGAGAACACTGAAGCTTTCTTT. Its protein product is CASSTAGRENTEAFF.

This chain connects TRBV27 to TRBJ1-5; weak D call: TRBD1 (6 bases). The CDR3 spans 15 residues. Per germline, CDR1 MNHEY and CDR2 SMNVEV (reference sequence). With 6 bases removed from V and 4 bases from J, the gap between germline ends came to 16 bases. The CDR3 bases are TGTGCCAGCAGGACAATCCAGGGGCGAAATCAGCCCCAGCATTTT. Translated, it gives CASRTIQGRNQPQHF.

This clone was seen once. The J gene is TRBJ1-3, the V gene TRBV19; D remains unclear. The V end lost 3 bases, the J end lost 0 bases, and 9 bases lay between the germline ends. Germline V lookup: CDR1 LNHDA, CDR2 SQIVND (reference sequence). The CDR3 runs 15 residues. CDR3 protein: CASSIRAYSGNTIYF. The CDR3 bases are TGTGCCAGTAGTATTCGGGCCTACTCTGGAAACACCATATATTTT.

The rearrangement links TRBV18 to TRBJ1-3; TRBD1 matches 9 bases. Germline assignment: CDR1 KGHSH and CDR2 LQKENI. Unmatched junction bases numbered 4, after V lost 5 bases and J lost 2 bases. CDR3 length: 15 residues. CDR3 residues: CASSSQGAAGNTIYF. The CDR3 DNA reads as TGTGCCAGCTCATCACAGGGGGCGGCTGGAAACACCATATATTTT.

The rearrangement uses TRBV6-1 and TRBJ2-2; 13 bases line up with TRBD2. V lost 4 bases to trimming and J lost 5 bases; unmatched junction nucleotides: 10. CDR3 size: 18 residues. Per germline, CDR1 MNHNS and CDR2 SASEGT. The CDR3 DNA sequence: TGTGCCAGCAGTGCAATACTAGCGGGGGGGCCAGATACCGGGGAGCTGTTTTTT. This codes for CASSAILAGGPDTGELFF.

The V and J genes are TRBV6-5 and TRBJ1-5; D unresolved. The V end was cut by 0 bases, the J end by 2 bases, with 11 bases between. The CDR3 contains 16 residues. The germline V gene has CDR1 MNHEY and CDR2 SVGAGI. The CDR3 DNA sequence: TGTGCCAGCAGTTACTCGTCACGGGGAGGCAATCAGCCCCAGCATTTT. This translates into CASSYSSRGGNQPQHF.

The rearrangement links TRBV9 to TRBJ2-5; D gene unclear. The CDR3 totals 13 residues. CDR1 is SGDLS, CDR2 YYNGEE, per germline. The V gene lost 4 bases and the J gene lost 1 base, with 8 bases spanning the gap. Here the CDR3 DNA reads TGTGCCAGCAGCCTGTCCCTCCAAGAGACCCAGTACTTC. Amino acids: CASSLSLQETQYF.

The chain recombines TRBV5-1 with TRBJ2-3, with D tentatively TRBD1 (7 bases). This CDR3 spans 14 amino acids. V dropped 2 bases and J dropped 4 bases, with 11 bases sitting between them. In germline, CDR1 is SGHRS, CDR2 YFSETQ. The CDR3 reads CASSLSGGPDTQYF. The CDR3 DNA follows: TGCGCCAGCAGCTTATCAGGGGGGCCAGATACGCAGTATTTT.

This chain connects TRBV28 to TRBJ1-1; TRBD1 is a possible D gene (5 bases). The germline CDR1 and CDR2 sequences are MDHEN and SYDVKM. Trimming left V 10 bases short and J 4 bases short, with 13 bases between. The CDR3 spans 12 residues. The CDR3 region is CATLSGITEAFF. CDR3 coding DNA: TGTGCCACTCTCTCAGGGATCACTGAAGCTTTCTTT.

The chain is built from TRBV21-1 and TRBJ2-1; the table's D call of TRBD1 was not tested on the DNA. TRBV21-1 is a documented pseudogene. The CDR3 extends over 14 amino acids. The CDR3 protein is CASSSRDRDNEQFF. CDR3 nucleotide sequence: TGTGCCAGCAGCAGCCGGGACAGGGACAATGAGCAGTTCTTC.